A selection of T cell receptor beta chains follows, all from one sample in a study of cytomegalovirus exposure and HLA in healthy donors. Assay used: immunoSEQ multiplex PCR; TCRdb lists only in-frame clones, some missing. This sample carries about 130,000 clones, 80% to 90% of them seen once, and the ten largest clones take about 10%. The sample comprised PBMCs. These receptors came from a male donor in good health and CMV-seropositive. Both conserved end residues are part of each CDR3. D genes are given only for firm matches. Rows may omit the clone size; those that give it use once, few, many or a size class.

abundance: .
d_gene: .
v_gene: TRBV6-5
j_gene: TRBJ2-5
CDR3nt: TGTGCCAGCACCCGGGGGGAGACCCAGTACTTC
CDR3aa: CASTRGETQYF

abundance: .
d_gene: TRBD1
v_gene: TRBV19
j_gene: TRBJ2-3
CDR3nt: TGTGCCAGTAGTCCGACAGGGCCTCGCACAGATACGCAGTATTTT
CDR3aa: CASSPTGPRTDTQYF

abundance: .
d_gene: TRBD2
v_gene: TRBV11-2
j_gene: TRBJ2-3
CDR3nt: TGTGCCAGCAGCCTGGGACTAGCGGGAGAGGCGATAGATACGCAGTATTTT
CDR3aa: CASSLGLAGEAIDTQYF

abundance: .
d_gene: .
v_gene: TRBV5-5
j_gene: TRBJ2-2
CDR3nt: TGTGCCAGCAGCTTGGTTCCCACGAACACCGGGGAGCTGTTTTTT
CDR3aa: CASSLVPTNTGELFF

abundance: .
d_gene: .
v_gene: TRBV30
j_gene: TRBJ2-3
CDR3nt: TGTGCCTGGACGGCGGGTGATACGCAGTATTTT
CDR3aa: CAWTAGDTQYF

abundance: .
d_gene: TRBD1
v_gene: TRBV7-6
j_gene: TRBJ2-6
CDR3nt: TGTGCCAGCAGCTCCGATAGTCCGGGACAGGGGGCGGCTGGGGCCAACGTCCTGACTTTC
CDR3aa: CASSSDSPGQGAAGANVLTF

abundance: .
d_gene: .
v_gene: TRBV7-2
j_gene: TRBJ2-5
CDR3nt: TGTGCCAGCAGCCCCGAGACTAGATTCGAGACCCAGTACTTC
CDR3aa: CASSPETRFETQYF

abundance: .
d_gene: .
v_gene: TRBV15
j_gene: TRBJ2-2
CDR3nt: TGTGCCACCAGCATTACTAACGGGATAATAGGGGAGCTGTTTTTT
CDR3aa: CATSITNGIIGELFF

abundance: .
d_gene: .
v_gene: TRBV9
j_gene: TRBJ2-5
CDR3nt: TGTGCCAGCAGCATCCGCAGGACAGACTTCCAAGAGACCCAGTACTTC
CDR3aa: CASSIRRTDFQETQYF

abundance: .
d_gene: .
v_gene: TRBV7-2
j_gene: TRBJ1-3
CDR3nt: TGTGCCAGCAGCACAGGGCCGGGTGGAAACACCATATATTTT
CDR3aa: CASSTGPGGNTIYF

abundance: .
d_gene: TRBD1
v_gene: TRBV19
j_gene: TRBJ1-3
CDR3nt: TGTGCCAGTAGTTCGCCGACAGGGAAAGGCTCTGGAAACACCATATATTTT
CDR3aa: CASSSPTGKGSGNTIYF

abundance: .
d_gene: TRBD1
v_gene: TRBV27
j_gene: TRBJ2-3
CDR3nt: TGTGCCACCTCCTACGACAGGGCGTCAGATACGCAGTATTTT
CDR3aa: CATSYDRASDTQYF

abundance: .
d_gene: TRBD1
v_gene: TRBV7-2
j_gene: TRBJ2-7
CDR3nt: TGTGCCAGCAGCTACCCCGGGACAGCCTACGAGCAGTACTTC
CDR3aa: CASSYPGTAYEQYF

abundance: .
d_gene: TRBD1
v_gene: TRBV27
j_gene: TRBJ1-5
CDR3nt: TGTGCCAGCAGTTCTGAACAGGGGGCTTCTCAGCCCCAGCATTTT
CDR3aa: CASSSEQGASQPQHF

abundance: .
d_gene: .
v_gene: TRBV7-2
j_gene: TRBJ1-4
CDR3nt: TGTGCCAGCAGCTTAGGGGCCGGGGGAGCTAATGAAAAACTGTTTTTT
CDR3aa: CASSLGAGGANEKLFF

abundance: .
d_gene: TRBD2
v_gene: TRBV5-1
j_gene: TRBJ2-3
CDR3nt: TGCGCCAGCAGCAACCGGGAGACTAGCAGCACAGATACGCAGTATTTT
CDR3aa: CASSNRETSSTDTQYF

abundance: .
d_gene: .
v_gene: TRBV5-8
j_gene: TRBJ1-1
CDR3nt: TGTGCCAGCAGCTTGCACCCTGGGGGGGCGGGCACTGAAGCTTTCTTT
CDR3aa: CASSLHPGGAGTEAFF

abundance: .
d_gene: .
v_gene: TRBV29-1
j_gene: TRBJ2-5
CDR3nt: TGCAGCGTTGAAGAGTCGGGTATCGGCCTGATGGAGACCCAGTACTTC
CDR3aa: CSVEESGIGLMETQYF

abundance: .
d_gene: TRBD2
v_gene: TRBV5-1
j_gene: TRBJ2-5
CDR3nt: TGCGCCAGCAGCTTGGCTTTACTAGCGGGAGGTAACACGGGGGAGACCCAGTACTTC
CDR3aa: CASSLALLAGGNTGETQYF

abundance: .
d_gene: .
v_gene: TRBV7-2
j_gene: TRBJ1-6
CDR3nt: TGTGCCAGCAGCTTAGCGAGGGTCGAGGATTCACCCCTCCACTTT
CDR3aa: CASSLARVEDSPLHF

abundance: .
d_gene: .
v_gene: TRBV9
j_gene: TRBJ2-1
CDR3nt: TGTGCCAGCAGCACCCCACAGGGATGGACTGAGCAGTTCTTC
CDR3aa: CASSTPQGWTEQFF

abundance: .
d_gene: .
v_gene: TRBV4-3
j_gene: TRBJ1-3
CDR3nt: TGCGCCAGCAGCCTCGAGGGTTCTTCCCCTGGAAACACCATATATTTT
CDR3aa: CASSLEGSSPGNTIYF

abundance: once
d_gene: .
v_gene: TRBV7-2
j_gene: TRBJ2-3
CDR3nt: TGTGCCAGCAGCCAGCACGGGACTTCTGTTGAGGATACGCAGTATTTT
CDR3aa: CASSQHGTSVEDTQYF

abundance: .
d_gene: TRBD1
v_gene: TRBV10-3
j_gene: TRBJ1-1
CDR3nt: TGTGCCATCAGTGAGTCTGCGACAGGGGGGCATCTGGGTTTCACTGAAGCTTTCTTT
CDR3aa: CAISESATGGHLGFTEAFF

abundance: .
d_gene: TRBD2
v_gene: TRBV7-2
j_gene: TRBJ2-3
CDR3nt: TGTGCCAGCAGCATAAACTCCCCGGGACTAGCCACAGATACGCAGTATTTT
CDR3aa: CASSINSPGLATDTQYF

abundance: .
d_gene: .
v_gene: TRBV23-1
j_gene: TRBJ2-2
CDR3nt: TGCGCCAGCAGTAAAACGGGAAACACCGGGGAGCTGTTTTTT
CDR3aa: CASSKTGNTGELFF

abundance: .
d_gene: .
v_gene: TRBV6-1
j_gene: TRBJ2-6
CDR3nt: TGTGCCACCCTTTTGGGCCCATGGGGGGCCAACGTCCTGACTTTC
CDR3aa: CATLLGPWGANVLTF

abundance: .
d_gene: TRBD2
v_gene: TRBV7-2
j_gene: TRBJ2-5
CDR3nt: TGTGCCAGCACCTTAACTAGCGGTGGGGCGGCCCAGTACTTC
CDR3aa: CASTLTSGGAAQYF

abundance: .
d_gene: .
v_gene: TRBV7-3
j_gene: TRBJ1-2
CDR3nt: TGTGCCAGCAGCTTAAGATCGGGGGATGGCTACACCTTC
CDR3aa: CASSLRSGDGYTF

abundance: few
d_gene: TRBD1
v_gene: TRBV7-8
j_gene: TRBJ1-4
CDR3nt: TGTGCCAGCAGCTTAGGACAGGGCGGGAAACTGTTTTTT
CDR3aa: CASSLGQGGKLFF

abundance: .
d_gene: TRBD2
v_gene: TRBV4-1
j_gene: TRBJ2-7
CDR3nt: TGCGCCAGCAGCCCCCGTGCGCTAGCGGAATACGAGCAGTACTTC
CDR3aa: CASSPRALAEYEQYF

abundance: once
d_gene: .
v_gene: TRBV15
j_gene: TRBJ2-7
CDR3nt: TGTGCCACCAGCAGCAAGGGACAATTGTATGAGCAGTACTTC
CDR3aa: CATSSKGQLYEQYF

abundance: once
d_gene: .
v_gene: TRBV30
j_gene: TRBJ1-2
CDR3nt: TGTGCCTGGAGTGTTCTTCGGGGCTACACCTTC
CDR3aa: CAWSVLRGYTF

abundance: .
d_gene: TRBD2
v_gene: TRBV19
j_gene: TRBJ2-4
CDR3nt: TGTGCCAGTAGTAGTCGCGGGAGGGGAAACATTCAGTACTTC
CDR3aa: CASSSRGRGNIQYF

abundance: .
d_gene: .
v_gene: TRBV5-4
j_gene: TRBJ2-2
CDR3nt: TGTGCCAGCACCCGACAGGATAACACCGGGGAGCTGTTTTTT
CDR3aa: CASTRQDNTGELFF

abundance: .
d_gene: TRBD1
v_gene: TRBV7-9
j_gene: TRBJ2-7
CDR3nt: TGTGCCAGCAGCTTAGAGGGCAGGGGGAGACACGAGCAGTACTTC
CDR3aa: CASSLEGRGRHEQYF

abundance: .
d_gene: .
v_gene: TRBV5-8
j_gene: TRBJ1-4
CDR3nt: TGTGCCAGCAGCCCGAGGGTGGAAAAACTGTTTTTT
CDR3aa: CASSPRVEKLFF

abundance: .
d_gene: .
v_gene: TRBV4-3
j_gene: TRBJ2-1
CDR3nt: TGCGCCAGCAGCCTGGAGTGGGAGCGTAACAATGAGCAGTTCTTC
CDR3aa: CASSLEWERNNEQFF

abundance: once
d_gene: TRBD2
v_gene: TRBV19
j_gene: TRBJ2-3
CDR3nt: TGTGCCAGTAGTATACTAGCGGGAGGGCCCCCAGATACGCAGTATTTT
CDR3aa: CASSILAGGPPDTQYF

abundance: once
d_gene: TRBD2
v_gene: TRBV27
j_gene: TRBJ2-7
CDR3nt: TGTGCCAGCAGCGGACTAGCGGGACCCATCTACGAGCAGTACTTC
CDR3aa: CASSGLAGPIYEQYF

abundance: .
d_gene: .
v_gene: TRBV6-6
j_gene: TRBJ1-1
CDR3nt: TGTGCCAGCAGCCCGGACAGTTCGCCCGCTTTCTTT
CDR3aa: CASSPDSSPAFF

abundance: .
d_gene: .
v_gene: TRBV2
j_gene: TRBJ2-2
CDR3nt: TGTGCCAGCGAGAAAAACAGGGTAGGAGGAACCGGGGAGCTGTTTTTT
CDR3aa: CASEKNRVGGTGELFF

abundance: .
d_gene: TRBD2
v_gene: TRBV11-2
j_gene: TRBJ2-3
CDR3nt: TGTGCCAGCAGCCGGGGACTAGCGGGAGTCGCAACAGATACGCAGTATTTT
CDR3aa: CASSRGLAGVATDTQYF

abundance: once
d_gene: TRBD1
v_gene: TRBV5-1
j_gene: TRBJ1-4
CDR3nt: TGCGCCAGCAGCTTCAGACCTCTTGGACAGGGGGTAACTAATGAAAAACTGTTTTTT
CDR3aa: CASSFRPLGQGVTNEKLFF

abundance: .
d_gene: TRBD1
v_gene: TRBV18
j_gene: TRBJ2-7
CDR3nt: TGTGCCAGCTCACGGGACAGGGGCAACGACGAGCAGTACTTC
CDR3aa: CASSRDRGNDEQYF

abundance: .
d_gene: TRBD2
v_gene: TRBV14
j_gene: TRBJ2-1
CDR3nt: TGTGCCAGCAGGGATAGCGGGCATGAGCAGTTCTTC
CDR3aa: CASRDSGHEQFF

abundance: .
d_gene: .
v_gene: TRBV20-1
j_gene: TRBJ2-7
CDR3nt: TGCAGTGCTAGACGGGTAGACGAGCAGTACTTC
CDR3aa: CSARRVDEQYF

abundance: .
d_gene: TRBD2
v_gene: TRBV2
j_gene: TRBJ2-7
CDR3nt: TGTGCCAGCAGTGAAGATCAACGACTAGCGGGAGAAGGTTACGAGCAGTACTTC
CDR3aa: CASSEDQRLAGEGYEQYF

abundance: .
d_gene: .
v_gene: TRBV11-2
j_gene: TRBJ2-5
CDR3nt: TGTGCCAGCAGCAGGGGACTGACGACTGGAGGGGAGACCCAGTACTTC
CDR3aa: CASSRGLTTGGETQYF

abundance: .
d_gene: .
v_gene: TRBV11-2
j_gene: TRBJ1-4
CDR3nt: TGTGCCAGCAGCTACACCGGGAGTGAAAAACTGTTTTTT
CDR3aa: CASSYTGSEKLFF

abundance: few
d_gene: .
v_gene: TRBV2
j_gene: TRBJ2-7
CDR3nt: TGTGCCAGCAGTGAAGTAAGGAGCCAGTACTTC
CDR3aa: CASSEVRSQYF

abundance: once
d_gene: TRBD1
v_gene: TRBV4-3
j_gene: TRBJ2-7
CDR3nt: TGCGCCAGCAGCCATTACATGACAGGGAACTACGAGCAGTACTTC
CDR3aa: CASSHYMTGNYEQYF

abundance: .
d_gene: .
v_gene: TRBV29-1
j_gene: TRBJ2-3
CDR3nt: TGCAGCGCCCCGCTCGGGGGGCAGCTCACAGATACGCAGTATTTT
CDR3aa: CSAPLGGQLTDTQYF

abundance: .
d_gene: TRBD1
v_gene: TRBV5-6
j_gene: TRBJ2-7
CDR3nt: TGTGCCAGCAGTTTATTGGTGGCAGGGGGCGCTTCCTACGAGCAGTACTTC
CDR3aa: CASSLLVAGGASYEQYF

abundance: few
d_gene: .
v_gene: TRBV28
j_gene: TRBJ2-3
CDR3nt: TGTGCCAGCAGTTCTTTGGACAGGCGGGAGGAGGACCGCACAGATACGCAGTATTTT
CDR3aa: CASSSLDRREEDRTDTQYF

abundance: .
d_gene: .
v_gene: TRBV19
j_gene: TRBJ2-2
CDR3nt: TGTGCCAGTAGTACCAGGACATTTCCCACCGGGGAGCTGTTTTTT
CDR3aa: CASSTRTFPTGELFF

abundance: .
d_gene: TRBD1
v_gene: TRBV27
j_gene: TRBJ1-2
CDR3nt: TGTGCCAGCAGTTTAAGGGGGCGCGGGGGCTACACCTTC
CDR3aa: CASSLRGRGGYTF

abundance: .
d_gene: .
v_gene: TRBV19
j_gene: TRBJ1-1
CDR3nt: TGTGCCAGTAGTGCGGACAGCGGTTTTGGTGAAGCTTTCTTT
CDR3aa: CASSADSGFGEAFF

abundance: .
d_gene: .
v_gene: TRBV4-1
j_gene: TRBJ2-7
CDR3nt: TGCGCCAGCAGCCAAGATGGGCTGGTGCAGTACTTC
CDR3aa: CASSQDGLVQYF

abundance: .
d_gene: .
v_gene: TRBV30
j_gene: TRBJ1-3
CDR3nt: TGTGCCTGGAGAGCCGGGACATATTCTGGAAACACCATATATTTT
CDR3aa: CAWRAGTYSGNTIYF